The 27 T cell receptor beta chains below all came from one sample that was sequenced in a study of blood T cell repertoires in COVID-19. TCRdb's copy holds only in-frame clones and misses some; the assay was immunoSEQ multiplex PCR. The data contain some 220,000 clones, around 90% of them singletons. Sequencing input: peripheral blood. The origin of the receptors is a man aged 30 to 45 with COVID-19, enrolled during active disease.

The rearrangement links TRBV6-5 to TRBJ2-1, with D perhaps matching TRBD1 (6 bases). V lost 8 bases to trimming and J lost 8 bases, with 16 bases between them. Germline values: CDR1 MNHEY, CDR2 SVGAGI. There are 13 residues in the CDR3. CDR3 bases: TGTGCCAGCTCCAACAGGGTAAAGGATGAGCAGTTCTTC. Encoded protein: CASSNRVKDEQFF.

The V call is TRBV3-1 (or the pseudogene TRBV3-2), the J call TRBJ1-1, with 7 bases lining up with TRBD1. The junction had 2 bases not matched to a gene; V was cut back by 3 bases and J by 1 base. The V gene's germline CDR1 is LGHDT and CDR2 YNNKEL (reference sequence). The CDR3 spans 14 residues. Here the CDR3 reads CASSQGTANTEAFF. As DNA, the CDR3 is TGTGCCAGCAGCCAGGGGACAGCGAACACTGAAGCTTTCTTT.

This clone was counted a single time. V and J are TRBV2 and TRBJ2-2; TRBD2 matches 9 bases. Germline loops: CDR1 SNHLY, CDR2 FYNNEI. The length of the CDR3 is 16 residues. V shed 7 bases and J 2 bases; nucleotides not matched to a gene: 8. The CDR3 loop is CASTFRGGGNTGELFF. Written as DNA, the CDR3 is TGTGCCAGCACCTTTCGCGGGGGGGGAAACACCGGGGAGCTGTTTTTT. Supplemented by reference TRBV2 and TRBJ2-2, the full variable domain reads EPEVTQTPSHQVTQMGQEVILRCVPISNHLYFYWYRQILGQKVEFLVSFYNNEISEKSEIFDDQFSVERPDGSNFTLKIRSTKLEDSAMYFCASTFRGGGNTGELFFGEGSRLTVL.

The chain joins TRBV19 to TRBJ1-5; 7 bases map to TRBD1. The CDR3 is 15 amino acids. V was clipped by 3 bases and J by 3 bases; unmatched bases: 5. Germline loops: CDR1 LNHDA, CDR2 SQIVND (reference sequence). The CDR3 reads CASSMMGQHNQPQHF. The CDR3 DNA sequence: TGTGCCAGTAGTATGATGGGACAGCACAATCAGCCCCAGCATTTT.

As DNA, the CDR3 is TGTGCCAGCAGTTTATTGACAGGGAGCACAGATACGCAGTATTTT. Amino acid sequence: CASSLLTGSTDTQYF. The rearrangement joins TRBV27 to TRBJ2-3; TRBD1 matches 7 bases. In germline, CDR1 is MNHEY, CDR2 SMNVEV (reference sequence). The CDR3 extends over 15 amino acids. V gave up 1 base and J gave up 0 bases; unmatched junction bases: 1.

This chain uses TRBV7-9 with TRBJ2-1; possibly TRBD1 for D (5 bases). The V gene lost 5 bases and the J gene lost 7 bases, with 15 bases spanning the gap. This CDR3 is built from 14 residues. The V gene's germline CDR1 is SEHNR and CDR2 FQNEAQ (reference sequence). CDR3 region: CASSIGSRVNEQFF. In DNA form, the CDR3 reads TGTGCCAGCAGCATCGGTAGCAGGGTAAATGAGCAGTTCTTC.

The V call is TRBV15, the J call TRBJ1-2, with D perhaps TRBD1 (5 bases). Trimming shortened V by 0 bases and J by 7 bases, and 15 bases separated the two germline ends. The CDR3 extends over 15 amino acids. The germline V gene encodes CDR1 LNHNV and CDR2 YYDKDF (reference sequence). CDR3: CATSRDLNGGGGYTF. The CDR3 bases are TGTGCCACCAGCAGAGATTTGAATGGGGGGGGTGGCTACACCTTC. The full variable domain, in which reference TRBV15 and TRBJ1-2 provide the parts outside the CDR3, is DAMVIQNPRYQVTQFGKPVTLSCSQTLNHNVMYWYQQKSSQAPKLLFHYYDKDFNNEADTPDNFQSRRPNTSFCFLDIRSPGLGDTAMYLCATSRDLNGGGGYTFGSGTRLTVV.

The chain combines TRBV2 with TRBJ1-1; TRBD1 aligns across 9 bases. The V gene end was trimmed by 7 bases and the J gene end by 2 bases; junction bases not matched to a gene: 8. Germline V CDR1 and CDR2: SNHLY, FYNNEI. This CDR3 has 15 amino acids. The CDR3 region is CASKGDRVVNTEAFF. CDR3 DNA: TGTGCCAGCAAGGGGGACAGGGTTGTTAACACTGAAGCTTTCTTT.

The chain couples TRBV2 to TRBJ2-6, with D unclear. Germline V gene data show CDR1 as SNHLY and CDR2 as FYNNEI. The CDR3 covers 13 residues. Trimming pared 1 base from V and 6 bases from J, leaving 4 bases between. CDR3 sequence reads: CASSEGAANVLTF. CDR3 DNA sequence: TGTGCCAGCAGTGAAGGGGCGGCCAACGTCCTGACTTTC.

The chain recombines TRBV4-1 with TRBJ1-6; D gene uncertain. Per germline, CDR1 MGHRA and CDR2 YSYEKL. This CDR3 comprises 16 residues. The germline V and J ends were trimmed by 6 bases and 9 bases, with 21 bases remaining between them. The CDR3 sequence: CASSSYAGEAASPLHF. The DNA of the CDR3 is TGCGCCAGCAGTTCTTATGCGGGCGAAGCTGCTTCACCCCTCCACTTT.

V usage is TRBV9 and J usage is TRBJ2-4, with D possibly TRBD1 on 6 matching bases. The V and J ends lost 4 bases and 0 bases respectively, with 11 bases between them. The V gene's germline CDR1 is SGDLS and CDR2 YYNGEE. This CDR3 is 15 amino acids long. The CDR3 DNA sequence: TGTGCCAGCAGCCAGGGGACACCAGCCAAAAACATTCAGTACTTC. As protein: CASSQGTPAKNIQYF.

This clone was found a few times. The chain uses TRBV4-1 and TRBJ2-7, with a tentative D call TRBD1 (6 bases). Trimming left V 3 bases short and J 0 bases short, with 15 bases between. Germline values: CDR1 MGHRA, CDR2 YSYEKL. This CDR3 contains 16 residues. Written as DNA, the CDR3 is TGCGCCAGCAGCCAGATAGAGACACAGGGCTCCTACGAGCAGTACTTC. It yields the protein CASSQIETQGSYEQYF.

The CDR3 DNA reads as TGTGCCAGCAGCCGACAGGGGCTCTACGAGCAGTACTTC. Translating it yields CASSRQGLYEQYF. This chain links TRBV3-1 (or the pseudogene TRBV3-2) with TRBJ2-7; 8 nucleotides line up with TRBD1. CDR3 length: 13 residues. The V and J ends lost 4 bases and 3 bases, in that order; junction bases with no gene match: 2. Germline V gene lookup returns CDR1 LGHDT and CDR2 YNNKEL (reference sequence).

The genes are TRBV19 and TRBJ1-1, with 7 bases identical to TRBD1. This CDR3 comprises 14 residues. The ends lost 5 bases at V and 3 bases at J; junction bases unmatched: 6. Germline V gives CDR1 LNHDA, CDR2 SQIVND (reference sequence). The CDR3 region is CASSLPGQHTEAFF. The CDR3 DNA sequence: TGTGCCAGTAGTCTCCCGGGACAGCACACTGAAGCTTTCTTT.

V usage is TRBV4-1 and J usage is TRBJ1-5; D might be TRBD1 (6 bases). Germline CDR1 reads MGHRA; CDR2 reads YSYEKL. The CDR3 runs 15 residues. V was cut by 1 base and J by 3 bases, with 10 bases left in between. The CDR3 is CASSQGTGLNQPQHF. The CDR3 nucleotides read TGCGCCAGCAGCCAAGGAACAGGGCTCAATCAGCCCCAGCATTTT.

V and J are TRBV6-5 and TRBJ1-1, with TRBD1 matching over 11 bases. The V gene end was trimmed by 0 bases and the J gene end by 5 bases; junction bases not matched to a gene: 2. CDR3 size: 15 residues. CDR1 MNHEY and CDR2 SVGAGI come from the germline V gene. CDR3 sequence (DNA): TGTGCCAGCAGTTACTCTGGGACAGGGGGTACTGAAGCTTTCTTT. This codes for CASSYSGTGGTEAFF.

V and J are TRBV5-4 and TRBJ1-5; D possibly corresponds to TRBD1 (5 bases). Trimming removed 0 bases at V and 6 bases at J, with 10 bases between. Germline CDR1 reads SGHNT; CDR2 reads YYREEE (reference sequence). This CDR3 contains 14 residues. The CDR3 is CASSLAGGSQPQHF. DNA for the CDR3: TGTGCCAGCAGCTTGGCCGGGGGGAGTCAGCCCCAGCATTTT. Using reference TRBV5-4 and TRBJ1-5 for the parts outside the CDR3, the full variable domain is ETGVTQSPTHLIKTRGQQVTLRCSSQSGHNTVSWYQQALGQGPQFIFQYYREEENGRGNFPPRFSGLQFPNYSSELNVNALELDDSALYLCASSLAGGSQPQHFGDGTRLSIL.

The chain recombines TRBV7-3 with TRBJ1-2; a weak D match, TRBD1 (5 bases). CDR1 is SGHTA and CDR2 is FQGTGA in the germline V gene. Trimming cost V 5 bases and J 8 bases, with 15 bases left between them. This CDR3 is built from 13 residues. The CDR3 here is CASSPDGGGGYTF. Here the CDR3 DNA reads TGTGCCAGCAGCCCAGACGGGGGTGGAGGCTACACCTTC.

This chain connects TRBV9 to TRBJ2-7, with 8 bases matching TRBD1. CDR1 SGDLS and CDR2 YYNGEE come from the germline V gene. The CDR3 covers 13 residues. J gave up 7 bases and V 4 bases, and 7 bases lay outside the gene matches. The CDR3 region is CASSPRTGWEQYF. Written as DNA, the CDR3 is TGTGCCAGCAGCCCCCGGACAGGGTGGGAGCAGTACTTC.

The rearrangement links TRBV2 to TRBJ1-1; 10 bases are shared with TRBD1. Trimming removed 2 bases from V and 5 bases from J; junction bases left unmatched: 5. The CDR3 is 15 residues long. Germline loops: CDR1 SNHLY, CDR2 FYNNEI. CDR3 DNA sequence: TGTGCCAGCAGTGAACGACAGGGGGCATGGACTGAAGCTTTCTTT. As protein: CASSERQGAWTEAFF.

This chain uses TRBV9 with TRBJ1-4; D is possibly TRBD1 (6 bases). Germline loops: CDR1 SGDLS, CDR2 YYNGEE. Trimming cost V 3 bases and J 8 bases, with 14 bases left between them. The CDR3 spans 14 residues. The CDR3 sequence: CASSGQAPGEKLFF. The CDR3 DNA reads as TGTGCCAGCAGCGGACAGGCGCCCGGGGAAAAACTGTTTTTT.

The chain combines TRBV15 with TRBJ1-2; 9 bases match TRBD1. Germline assignment: CDR1 LNHNV and CDR2 YYDKDF (reference sequence). The junction had 10 bases not matched to a gene; V was cut back by 2 bases and J by 6 bases. The CDR3 sequence is 16 residues long. The CDR3 DNA follows: TGTGCCACCAGCAGACTGACCCGACAGGGGGAGGATGGCTACACCTTC. Translated, it gives CATSRLTRQGEDGYTF. The full variable domain, its missing parts supplied by reference TRBV15 and TRBJ1-2, is DAMVIQNPRYQVTQFGKPVTLSCSQTLNHNVMYWYQQKSSQAPKLLFHYYDKDFNNEADTPDNFQSRRPNTSFCFLDIRSPGLGDTAMYLCATSRLTRQGEDGYTFGSGTRLTVV.

J is TRBJ2-7 and V is TRBV10-3, with 8 bases matching TRBD1. After removal of 8 bases from V and 4 bases from J, the junction contained 7 bases not matched to a gene. The CDR3 is made up of 13 amino acids. The germline V gene has CDR1 ENHRY and CDR2 SYGVKD. The DNA of the CDR3 is TGTGCCATCGCGGACAGGGACGGATACGAGCAGTACTTC. As protein: CAIADRDGYEQYF.

The chain is built from TRBV5-1 and TRBJ2-1; D is perhaps TRBD1 or TRBD2 (6 bases each). CDR1 is SGHRS and CDR2 is YFSETQ in the germline V gene. The CDR3 sequence is 15 residues long. The V end lost 4 bases, the J end lost 0 bases, and 11 bases lay between the germline ends. The CDR3 nucleotides read TGCGCCAGCAGCCTGGGGGGCAGCTCCTACAATGAGCAGTTCTTC. Protein: CASSLGGSSYNEQFF.

The rearrangement joins TRBV6-2 or TRBV6-3 to TRBJ2-2, with no clear D. Trimming removed 2 bases at V and 0 bases at J, with 10 bases between. This CDR3 is built from 16 residues. The V gene's germline CDR1 is MNHEY and CDR2 SVGEGT. DNA of the CDR3: TGTGCCAGCAGTTACCAGACATGGACGAACACCGGGGAGCTGTTTTTT. Translating it yields CASSYQTWTNTGELFF.

The chain recombines TRBV30 with TRBJ2-3; 8 bases fit TRBD1. Trimming took 5 bases from V and 1 from J; bases not matched to a gene: 2. Germline V gives CDR1 GTSNPN, CDR2 SVGIG (reference sequence). This CDR3 region has 13 residues. CDR3: CAWEGQGTDTQYF. The CDR3 DNA reads as TGTGCCTGGGAGGGACAGGGCACAGATACGCAGTATTTT.

The DNA of the CDR3 is TGTGCCACCTCTGAGGGGGGGGCAATGAACTATGGCTACACCTTC. It translates to CATSEGGAMNYGYTF. The V gene is TRBV15, the J gene TRBJ1-2, with D possibly matching TRBD1 (6 bases). V lost 8 bases and J lost 2, with 18 bases in between. The CDR3 runs 15 residues. Germline V CDR1 and CDR2: LNHNV, YYDKDF (reference sequence).